This T cell receptor (beta chain) was identified during a study of T cell changes during pregnancy in multiple sclerosis. Trimming stripped 2 bases from V and 1 base from J, with 11 bases between. The CDR3 spans 15 residues. Germline V CDR1 and CDR2: KGHSH, LQKENI. The repertoire was sequenced with immunoSEQ multiplex PCR; TCRdb's copy has only in-frame clones and lacks some. The sample consists of around 49,000 clones, around 90% of them appearing once. This clone was seen only once. The sample consisted of CD4+ T cells from peripheral blood mononuclear cells, taken after pregnancy. The chain has TRBV18 and TRBJ2-5; tentatively, D is TRBD1 (6 bases). This clonotype originated in a female donor in good health, enrolled as a control in a pregnancy study. CDR3 sequence (DNA): TGTGCCAGCTCACCAACGCAGGGGATCCAAGAGACCCAGTACTTC. The encoded protein is CASSPTQGIQETQYF.